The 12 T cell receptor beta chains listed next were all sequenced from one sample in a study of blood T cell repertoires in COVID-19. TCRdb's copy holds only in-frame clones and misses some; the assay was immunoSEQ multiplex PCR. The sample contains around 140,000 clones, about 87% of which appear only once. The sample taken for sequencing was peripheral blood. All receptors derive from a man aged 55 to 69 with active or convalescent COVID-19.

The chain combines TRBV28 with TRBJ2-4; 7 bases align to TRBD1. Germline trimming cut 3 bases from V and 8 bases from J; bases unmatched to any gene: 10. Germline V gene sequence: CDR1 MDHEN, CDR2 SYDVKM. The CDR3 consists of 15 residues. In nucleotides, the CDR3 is TGTGCCAGCAGTTTTGGAAGGGGGCGAGGAGACATTCAGTACTTC. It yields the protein CASSFGRGRGDIQYF.

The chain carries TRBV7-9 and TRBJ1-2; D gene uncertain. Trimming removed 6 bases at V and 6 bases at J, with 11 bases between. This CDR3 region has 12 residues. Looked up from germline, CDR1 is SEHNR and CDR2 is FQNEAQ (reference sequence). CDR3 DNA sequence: TGTGCCAGCAGTCGTGGCCTCGATGGCTACACCTTC. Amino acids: CASSRGLDGYTF.

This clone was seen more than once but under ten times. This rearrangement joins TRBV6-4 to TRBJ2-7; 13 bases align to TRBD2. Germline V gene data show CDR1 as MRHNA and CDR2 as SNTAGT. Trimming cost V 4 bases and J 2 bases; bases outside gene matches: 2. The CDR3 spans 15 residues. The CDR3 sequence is CASSVGTSGAYEQYF. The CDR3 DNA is TGTGCCAGCAGTGTCGGGACTAGCGGGGCCTACGAGCAGTACTTC.

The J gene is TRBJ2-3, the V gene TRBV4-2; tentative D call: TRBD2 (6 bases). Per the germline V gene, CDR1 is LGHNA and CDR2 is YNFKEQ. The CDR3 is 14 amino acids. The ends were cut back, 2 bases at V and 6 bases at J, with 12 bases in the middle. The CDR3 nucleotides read TGTGCCAGCAGCCAATTCGGGAGTGCGGATACGCAGTATTTT. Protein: CASSQFGSADTQYF.

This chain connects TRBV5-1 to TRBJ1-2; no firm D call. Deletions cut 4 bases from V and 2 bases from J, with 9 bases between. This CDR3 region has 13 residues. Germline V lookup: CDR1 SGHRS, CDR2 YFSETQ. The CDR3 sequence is CASSIDTNYGYTF. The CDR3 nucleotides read TGCGCCAGCAGCATCGACACCAACTATGGCTACACCTTC.

In DNA, the CDR3 is TGTGCCAGCAGCTTAGCCACCGGGACAGACTACGAGCAGTACTTC. Its protein is CASSLATGTDYEQYF. The chain employs TRBV7-9 and TRBJ2-7, with 7 nucleotides matching TRBD1. The CDR3 extends over 15 amino acids. Germline lookup yields CDR1 SEHNR and CDR2 FQNEAQ (reference sequence). V shed 0 bases and J 3 bases; nucleotides not matched to a gene: 5.

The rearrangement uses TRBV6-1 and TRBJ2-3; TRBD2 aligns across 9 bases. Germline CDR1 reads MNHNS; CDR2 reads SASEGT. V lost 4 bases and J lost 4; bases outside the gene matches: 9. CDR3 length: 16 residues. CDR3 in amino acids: CASSVHGGRAPDTQYF. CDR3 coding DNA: TGTGCCAGCAGTGTCCACGGCGGGAGGGCTCCAGATACGCAGTATTTT.

The CDR3 coding sequence is TGTGCCAGTAGCTCCCTTATCCCGCGTGGGCGCAATCAGCCCCAGCATTTT. It translates to CASSSLIPRGRNQPQHF. The chain links TRBV19 to TRBJ1-5; D is ambiguous. The CDR3 consists of 17 residues. V lost 6 bases and J 2 bases, leaving 20 bases between the germline ends. The germline V gene has CDR1 LNHDA and CDR2 SQIVND (reference sequence).

In DNA form, the CDR3 reads TGTGCCAGCAGTTTAGCGGGATACGCCTACAATGAGCAGTTCTTC. Translated, it gives CASSLAGYAYNEQFF. This chain connects TRBV6-2 or TRBV6-3 to TRBJ2-1; 8 bases align to TRBD2. The ends lost 4 bases at V and 2 bases at J; junction bases unmatched: 4. The length of the CDR3 is 15 residues. CDR1 MNHEY and CDR2 SVGEGT come from the germline V gene.

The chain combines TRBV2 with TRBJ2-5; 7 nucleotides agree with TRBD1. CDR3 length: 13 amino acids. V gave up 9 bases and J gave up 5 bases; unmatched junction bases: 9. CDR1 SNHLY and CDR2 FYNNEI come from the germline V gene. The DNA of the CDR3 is TGTGCCAGGTTGACAGGGCCGGGGGAGACCCAGTACTTC. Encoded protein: CARLTGPGETQYF.

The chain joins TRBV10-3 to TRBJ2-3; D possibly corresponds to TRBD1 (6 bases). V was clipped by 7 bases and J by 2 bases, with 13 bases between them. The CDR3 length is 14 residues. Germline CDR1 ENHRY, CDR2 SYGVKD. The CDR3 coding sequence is TGTGCCATCAAGGGTCAGGGGAACACAGATACGCAGTATTTT. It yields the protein CAIKGQGNTDTQYF.

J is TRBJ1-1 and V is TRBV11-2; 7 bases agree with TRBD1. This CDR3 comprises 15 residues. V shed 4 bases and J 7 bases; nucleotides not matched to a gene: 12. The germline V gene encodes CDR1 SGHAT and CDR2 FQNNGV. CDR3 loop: CASSSGQPGTGEAFF. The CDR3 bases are TGTGCCAGCAGCTCGGGACAGCCCGGAACGGGTGAAGCTTTCTTT.